This TCR beta chain was documented in a study of blood T cell repertoires in COVID-19. The wider study: Italy, Spain and the United States were the sources of the convalescent and acute COVID-19 samples. The analysed material was cDNA or gDNA that came from T cells, B-cell-depleted T cells, or PBMCs.

Profiled with immunoSEQ multiplex PCR; TCRdb holds only in-frame clones, not every one. The data show 250,000 to 300,000 clones, more than 75% seen once. Trimming left V 5 bases short and J 5 bases short, with 16 bases between. CDR3 length equals 13 residues. Per the germline V gene, CDR1 is SQVTM and CDR2 is ANQGSEA. The receptor was derived from a woman aged 60-75 years with COVID-19, enrolled during active disease. The chain links TRBV29-1 to TRBJ2-7, with TRBD1 as a possible D gene (6 bases). Material: peripheral blood. The CDR3 loop is CSVQLQGRHEQYF. DNA of the CDR3: TGCAGCGTTCAATTACAGGGCAGGCACGAGCAGTACTTC.